The T cell receptor beta chain under discussion was sequenced for a study of T cell repertoires in cytomegalovirus infection. Study summary: Matching HLA type, along with CMV infection, was indicated by public TCR beta signatures.

The germline V and J ends were trimmed by 8 bases and 6 bases, with 19 bases remaining between them. This CDR3 is built from 15 residues. Germline loops: CDR1 SGHAT, CDR2 FQNNGV. This clonotype occurred once. What it binds is unknown. TCRdb processed the reads anew with MiXCR; each CDR3 protein has one entry. The sample lists some 700,000 distinct CDR3 sequences; 35% were seen once. Study-wide findings and caveats: Within the response measured ex vivo, HLA-C-restricted CMV-specific TCR beta clonotypes were dominant. There were carriers of CMV plus the relevant HLA, and cumulative public TCR beta family frequency identified them.

The V gene is TRBV11-2, the J gene TRBJ2-2; no firm D call. This receptor was obtained from a human donor in good health (CMV status not recorded). Some clones in this sample may be carry-over from other donors' samples. Material: PBMCs. In DNA, the CDR3 is TGTGCCAGCGTCCACAGTCGGGTGGTAGCCGGGGAGCTGTTTTTT. Amino acid sequence: CASVHSRVVAGELFF.